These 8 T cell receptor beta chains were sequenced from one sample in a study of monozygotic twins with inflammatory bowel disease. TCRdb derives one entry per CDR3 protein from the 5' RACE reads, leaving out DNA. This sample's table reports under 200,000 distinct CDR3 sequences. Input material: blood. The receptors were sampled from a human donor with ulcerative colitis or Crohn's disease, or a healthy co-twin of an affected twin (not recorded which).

The CDR3 sequence: CASSYAFPGAKNIQYF. The chain is built from TRBV6-5 and TRBJ2-4; TCRdb indicates TRBD1, and absent DNA this call remains unverified. The CDR3 covers 16 residues. In germline, CDR1 is MNHEY, CDR2 SVGAGI.

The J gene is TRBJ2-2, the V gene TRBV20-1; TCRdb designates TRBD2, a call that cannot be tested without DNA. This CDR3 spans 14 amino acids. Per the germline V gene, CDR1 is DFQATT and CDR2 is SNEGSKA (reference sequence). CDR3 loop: CSSPRRGNTGELFF.

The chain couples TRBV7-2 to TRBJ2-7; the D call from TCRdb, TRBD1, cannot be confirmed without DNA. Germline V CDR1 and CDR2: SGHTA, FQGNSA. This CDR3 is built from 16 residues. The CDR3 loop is CASSPGQGLSSYEQYF.

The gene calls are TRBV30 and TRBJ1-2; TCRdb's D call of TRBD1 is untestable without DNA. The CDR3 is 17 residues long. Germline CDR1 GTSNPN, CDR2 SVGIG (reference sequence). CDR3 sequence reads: CAWSVRRTAPSGGGYTF.

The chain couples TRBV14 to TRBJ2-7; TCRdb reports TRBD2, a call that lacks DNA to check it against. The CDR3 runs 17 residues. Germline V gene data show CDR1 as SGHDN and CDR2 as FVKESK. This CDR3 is CASSPYRTSGVAYEQYF.

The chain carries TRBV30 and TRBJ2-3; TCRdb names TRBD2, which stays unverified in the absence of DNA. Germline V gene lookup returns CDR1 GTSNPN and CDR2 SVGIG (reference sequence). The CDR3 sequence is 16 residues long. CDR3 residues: CAWSQGEGTAGDTQYF.

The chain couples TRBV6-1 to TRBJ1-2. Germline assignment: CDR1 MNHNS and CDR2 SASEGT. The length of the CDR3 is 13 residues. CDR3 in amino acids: CASSGMYDYGYTF.

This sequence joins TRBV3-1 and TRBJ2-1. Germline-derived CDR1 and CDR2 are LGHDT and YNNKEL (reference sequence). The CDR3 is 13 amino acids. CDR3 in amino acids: CASSQTQVSEQFF.